This TCR beta chain was retrieved from a study of CD4 T cells in relation to SARS-CoV-2 and coronaviruses. The CDR3 contains 14 residues. Looked up from germline, CDR1 is LNHDA and CDR2 is SQIVND (reference sequence). Trimming removed 5 bases from V and 5 bases from J; junction bases left unmatched: 5. Turning to this clone: No antigen is known for it.

The unexposed donors gave CD4+ T cells in about 2011-2018, prior to COVID-19. Isolation of CD4+ T cells took place after approximately 11 days in culture. Profiled with immunoSEQ multiplex PCR; TCRdb holds only in-frame clones, not every one. The repertoire consists of around 26,000 clones, with 60% to 80% occurring once and the leading ten covering roughly 25%. This chain joins TRBV19 and TRBJ1-1, with 10 bases matching TRBD1. The sequenced material came from CD4+ T cells from PBMCs, cultured in vitro. This clonotype was sampled from a human donor in good health. In DNA form, the CDR3 reads TGTGCCAGTAGTTTACGACAGGGGGCGACTGAAGCTTTCTTT. Protein product: CASSLRQGATEAFF.